This TCR beta chain was observed in a study of blood T cell repertoires in COVID-19. The wider study: Samples taken during acute and convalescent COVID-19 were collected in the United States, Italy and Spain. T cells, B-cell-depleted T cells, or PBMCs supplied cDNA or gDNA.

Original handling: Reference gene primer amplification gave estimated nucleated cell counts. The data were produced by immunoSEQ multiplex PCR, yet TCRdb's version contains in-frame clones alone and is incomplete. That table is the source of V, J and clone size, and D and trimming were worked out from the DNA. Of over 200,000 clones listed, about four fifths are singletons. Sample: peripheral blood. The sequence came from a woman aged 45-65 years with active or convalescent COVID-19.

The CDR3 region is CASRPATGLETQYF. CDR3 coding DNA: TGTGCCAGCAGGCCGGCGACAGGTTTAGAGACCCAGTACTTC. J is TRBJ2-5 and V is TRBV2, with TRBD1 as a possible D gene (6 bases). Germline values: CDR1 SNHLY, CDR2 FYNNEI. The V end was cut by 6 bases, the J end by 4 bases, with 15 bases between. The CDR3 spans 14 residues.